One T cell receptor beta chain is described in this entry. The data originate from a study of blood T cell repertoires in COVID-19. Background on the study: The United States, Italy and Spain provided the acute and convalescent COVID-19 samples.

Assay: immunoSEQ multiplex PCR; the TCRdb copy retains only in-frame clones and omits some. Found here are under 200,000 clones, roughly four fifths of them singletons; the top ten hold roughly 11%. What the recovered Cohort 3 donors had was two negative PCRs, clearance, or symptom resolution. The sequenced sample was PBMCs or T cells enriched from blood (not recorded which). This sequence was found in a man in his fifties who had recovered from COVID-19.

CDR3 sequence (DNA): TGTGCCAGCAGCCAGGACAGGGGCTTTGAGTCGAACACTGAAGCTTTCTTT. Protein sequence: CASSQDRGFESNTEAFF. The rearrangement links TRBV4-2 to TRBJ1-1, with TRBD1 matching over 9 bases. Germline lookup yields CDR1 LGHNA and CDR2 YNFKEQ. The CDR3 has 17 residues. Germline trimming cut 3 bases from V and 1 base from J; bases unmatched to any gene: 9.